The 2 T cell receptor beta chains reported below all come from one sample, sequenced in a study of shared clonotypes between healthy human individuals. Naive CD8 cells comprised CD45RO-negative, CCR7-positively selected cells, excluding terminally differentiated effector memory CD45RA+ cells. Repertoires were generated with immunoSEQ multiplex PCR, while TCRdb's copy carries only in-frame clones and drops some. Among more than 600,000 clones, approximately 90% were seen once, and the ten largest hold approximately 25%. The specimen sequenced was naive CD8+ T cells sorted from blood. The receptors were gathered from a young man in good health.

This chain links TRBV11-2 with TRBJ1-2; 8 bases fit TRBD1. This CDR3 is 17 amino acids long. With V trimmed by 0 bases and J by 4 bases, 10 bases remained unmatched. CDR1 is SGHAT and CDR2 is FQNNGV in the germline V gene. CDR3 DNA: TGTGCCAGCAGCTTAGAAGACGGACAGGGTGGTGGCTATGGCTACACCTTC. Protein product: CASSLEDGQGGGYGYTF.

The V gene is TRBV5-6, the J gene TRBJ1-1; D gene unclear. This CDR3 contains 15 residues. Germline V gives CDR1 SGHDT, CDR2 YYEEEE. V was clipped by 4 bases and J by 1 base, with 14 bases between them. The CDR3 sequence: CASSQKTPWNTEAFF. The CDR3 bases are TGTGCCAGCAGCCAGAAGACGCCATGGAACACTGAAGCTTTCTTT.